This is a list of T cell receptor beta chains from one sample in a study of T-cell reconstitution after alpha-beta-depleted transplantation in children. MiXCR, run by TCRdb on the PCR reads, gives a single entry per CDR3 protein. Here the sample spans a few hundred thousand distinct CDR3 sequences, 10% to 15% being singletons. Sample: PBMCs, taken from the stem cell graft. All receptors come from a human donor who donated a stem cell graft to a child with Fanconi anemia. The CDR3 runs from the conserved cysteine through the conserved F or W. Each record gives: clone size, CDR3 length, V gene, CDR3 protein. The listing skips clone size in some rows; elsewhere it reads once, few, many or a size class.

clone size: .
CDR3 length: 14
V gene: TRBV6-2/TRBV6-3
CDR3 protein: CASSRSGAYNEAFF

clone size: many
CDR3 length: 18
V gene: TRBV7-8
CDR3 protein: CASSYLVGLAGWNNEQFF

clone size: .
CDR3 length: 14
V gene: TRBV12-3/TRBV12-4
CDR3 protein: CASSLWQMNTEAFF

clone size: few
CDR3 length: 13
V gene: TRBV27
CDR3 protein: CASSLQLTGELFF

clone size: many
CDR3 length: 15
V gene: TRBV6-5
CDR3 protein: CASRAQMGVPGELFF

clone size: few
CDR3 length: 14
V gene: TRBV28
CDR3 protein: CASKLGPQGTEAFF

clone size: few
CDR3 length: 15
V gene: TRBV5-1
CDR3 protein: CASNEGASKTDTQYF

clone size: many
CDR3 length: 15
V gene: TRBV7-2
CDR3 protein: CASSSQKGAAGELFF

clone size: few
CDR3 length: 14
V gene: TRBV28
CDR3 protein: CASRSRTGNTEAFF

clone size: .
CDR3 length: 13
V gene: TRBV20-1
CDR3 protein: CSARGSYNSPLHF

clone size: few
CDR3 length: 9
V gene: TRBV24-1
CDR3 protein: CARVAGLFF

clone size: .
CDR3 length: 13
V gene: TRBV7-2
CDR3 protein: CASSLVRSNEQFF

clone size: many
CDR3 length: 14
V gene: TRBV7-9
CDR3 protein: CASSSDRGYTEAFF

clone size: .
CDR3 length: 12
V gene: TRBV29-1
CDR3 protein: CSALDPSYEQYF

clone size: .
CDR3 length: 10
V gene: TRBV30
CDR3 protein: CASGLLGQYF

clone size: few
CDR3 length: 16
V gene: TRBV3-1
CDR3 protein: CASSQVTGLTNEKLFF

clone size: .
CDR3 length: 16
V gene: TRBV29-1
CDR3 protein: CSVIKSGGRVGETQYF

clone size: many
CDR3 length: 16
V gene: TRBV4-2
CDR3 protein: CASSQETGTGREKLFF

clone size: few
CDR3 length: 13
V gene: TRBV6-1
CDR3 protein: CASRASGADTQYF

clone size: .
CDR3 length: 15
V gene: TRBV7-2
CDR3 protein: CASSLGGARSSPLHF

clone size: many
CDR3 length: 15
V gene: TRBV20-1
CDR3 protein: CSAGGHGSGNTEAFF

clone size: .
CDR3 length: 15
V gene: TRBV5-1
CDR3 protein: CASSLTDRDQETQYF

clone size: few
CDR3 length: 15
V gene: TRBV4-3
CDR3 protein: CASSQARVEAYGYTF

clone size: many
CDR3 length: 17
V gene: TRBV27
CDR3 protein: CASTKLGTSGYTDTQYF

clone size: few
CDR3 length: 14
V gene: TRBV6-1
CDR3 protein: CASRVDPGGEKLLF

clone size: .
CDR3 length: 12
V gene: TRBV5-5
CDR3 protein: CASGGVNTEAFF

clone size: .
CDR3 length: 16
V gene: TRBV27
CDR3 protein: CASSFRGGAGANVLTF

clone size: many
CDR3 length: 14
V gene: TRBV5-1
CDR3 protein: CASSHGQGSSPLHF

clone size: .
CDR3 length: 12
V gene: TRBV29-1
CDR3 protein: CSLRDLDDEQFF